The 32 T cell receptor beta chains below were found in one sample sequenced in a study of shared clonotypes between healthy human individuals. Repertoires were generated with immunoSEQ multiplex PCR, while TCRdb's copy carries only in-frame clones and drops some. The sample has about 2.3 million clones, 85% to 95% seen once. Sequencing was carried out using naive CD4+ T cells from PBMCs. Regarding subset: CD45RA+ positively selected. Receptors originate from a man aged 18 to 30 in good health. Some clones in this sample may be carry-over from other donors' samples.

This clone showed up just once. The CDR3 here is CAISEGPFNSPLHF. The CDR3 nucleotides are TGTGCCATCAGTGAAGGGCCGTTTAATTCACCCCTCCACTTT. The chain combines TRBV10-3 with TRBJ1-6; D gene ambiguous. Germline V gene data show CDR1 as ENHRY and CDR2 as SYGVKD. Trimming took 3 bases from V and 6 from J, leaving 9 bases between them. The CDR3 sequence is 14 residues long.

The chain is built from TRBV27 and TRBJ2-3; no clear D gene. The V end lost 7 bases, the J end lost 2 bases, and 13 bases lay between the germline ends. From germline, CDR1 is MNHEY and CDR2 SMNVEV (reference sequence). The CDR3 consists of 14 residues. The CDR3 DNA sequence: TGTGCCAGCAAGGAGCGCAGAGTCACAGATACGCAGTATTTT. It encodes CASKERRVTDTQYF.

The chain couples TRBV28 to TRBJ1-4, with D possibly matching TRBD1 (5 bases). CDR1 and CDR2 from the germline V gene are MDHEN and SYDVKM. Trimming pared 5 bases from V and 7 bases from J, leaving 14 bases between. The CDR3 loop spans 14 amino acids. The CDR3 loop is CASSMTAYLEKLFF. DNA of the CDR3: TGTGCCAGCAGTATGACAGCTTACCTTGAAAAACTGTTTTTT.

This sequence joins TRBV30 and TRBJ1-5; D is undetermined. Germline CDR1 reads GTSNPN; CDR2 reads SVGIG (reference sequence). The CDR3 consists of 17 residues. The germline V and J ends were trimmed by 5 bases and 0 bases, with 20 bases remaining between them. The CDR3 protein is CAWDSRRSDLSNQPQHF. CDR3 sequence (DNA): TGTGCCTGGGATTCCAGGAGGTCTGATCTTAGCAATCAGCCCCAGCATTTT.

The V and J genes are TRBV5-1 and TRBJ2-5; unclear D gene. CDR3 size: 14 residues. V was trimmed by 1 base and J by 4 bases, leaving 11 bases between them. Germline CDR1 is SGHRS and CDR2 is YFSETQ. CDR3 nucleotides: TGCGCCAGCAGCTTGTCAGGATTGCGAGAGACCCAGTACTTC. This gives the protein CASSLSGLRETQYF. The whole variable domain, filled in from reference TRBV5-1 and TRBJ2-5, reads KAGVTQTPRYLIKTRGQQVTLSCSPISGHRSVSWYQQTPGQGLQFLFEYFSETQRNKGNFPGRFSGRQFSNSRSEMNVSTLELGDSALYLCASSLSGLRETQYFGPGTRLLVL.

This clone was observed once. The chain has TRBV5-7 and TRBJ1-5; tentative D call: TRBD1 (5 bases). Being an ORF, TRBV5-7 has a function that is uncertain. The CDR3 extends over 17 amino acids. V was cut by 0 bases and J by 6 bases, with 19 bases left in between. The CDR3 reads CASSLVEGDAGVQPQHF. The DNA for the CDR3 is TGTGCCAGCAGCTTGGTTGAAGGGGACGCGGGAGTTCAGCCCCAGCATTTT.

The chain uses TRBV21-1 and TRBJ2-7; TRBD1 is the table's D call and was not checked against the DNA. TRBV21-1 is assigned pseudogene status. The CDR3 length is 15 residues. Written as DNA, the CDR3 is TGTGCCAGCAGCGAAACCTTGACAGGGTCCTACGAGCAGTACTTC. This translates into CASSETLTGSYEQYF.

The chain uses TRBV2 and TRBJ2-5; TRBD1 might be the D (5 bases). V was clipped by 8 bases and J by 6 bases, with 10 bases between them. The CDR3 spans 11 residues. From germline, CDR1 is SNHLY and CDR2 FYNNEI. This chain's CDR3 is CASGSGKTQYF. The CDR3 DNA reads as TGTGCCAGCGGATCAGGGAAGACCCAGTACTTC.

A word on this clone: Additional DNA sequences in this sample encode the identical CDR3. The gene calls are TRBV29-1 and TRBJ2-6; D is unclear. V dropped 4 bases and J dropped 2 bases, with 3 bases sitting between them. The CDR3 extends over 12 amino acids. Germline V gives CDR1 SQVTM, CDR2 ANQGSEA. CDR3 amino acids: CSVVAGANVLTF. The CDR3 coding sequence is TGCAGCGTTGTAGCTGGGGCCAACGTCCTGACTTTC.

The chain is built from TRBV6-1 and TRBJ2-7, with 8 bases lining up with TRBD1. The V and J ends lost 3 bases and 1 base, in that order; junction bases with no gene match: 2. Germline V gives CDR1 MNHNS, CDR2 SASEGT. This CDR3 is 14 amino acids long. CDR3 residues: CASSDRDRSYEQYF. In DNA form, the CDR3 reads TGTGCCAGCAGTGACCGGGACAGGTCCTACGAGCAGTACTTC.

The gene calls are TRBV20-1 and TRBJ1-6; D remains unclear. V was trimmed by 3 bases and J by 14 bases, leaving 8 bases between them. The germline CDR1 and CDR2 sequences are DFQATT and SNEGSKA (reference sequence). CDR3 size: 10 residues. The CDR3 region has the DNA TGCAGTGCTAGCTGGGGAACCCTCCACTTT. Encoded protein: CSASWGTLHF.

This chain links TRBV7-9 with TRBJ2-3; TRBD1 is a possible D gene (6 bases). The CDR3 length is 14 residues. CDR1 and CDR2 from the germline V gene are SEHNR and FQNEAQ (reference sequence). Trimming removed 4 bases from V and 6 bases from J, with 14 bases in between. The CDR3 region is CASSWQGQGDTQYF. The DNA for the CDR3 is TGTGCCAGCAGCTGGCAGGGGCAGGGGGATACGCAGTATTTT.

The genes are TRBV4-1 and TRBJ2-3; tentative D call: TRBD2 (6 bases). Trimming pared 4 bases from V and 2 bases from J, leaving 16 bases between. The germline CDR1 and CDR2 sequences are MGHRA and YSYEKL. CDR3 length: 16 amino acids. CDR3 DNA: TGCGCCAGCAGCCGCGGGCATGCGGGACTCACAGATACGCAGTATTTT. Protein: CASSRGHAGLTDTQYF.

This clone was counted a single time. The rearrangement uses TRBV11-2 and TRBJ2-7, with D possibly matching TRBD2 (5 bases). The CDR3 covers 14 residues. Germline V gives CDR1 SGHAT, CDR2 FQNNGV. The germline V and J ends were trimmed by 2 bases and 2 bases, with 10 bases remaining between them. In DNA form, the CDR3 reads TGTGCCAGCAGCTTAAGACGGGGAACCTACGAGCAGTACTTC. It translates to CASSLRRGTYEQYF.

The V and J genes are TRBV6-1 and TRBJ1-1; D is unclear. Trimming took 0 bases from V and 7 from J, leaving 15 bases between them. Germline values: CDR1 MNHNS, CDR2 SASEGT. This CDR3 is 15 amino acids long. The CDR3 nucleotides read TGTGCCAGCAGTGAAGCCCTGGGTATCGGGATTGAAGCTTTCTTT. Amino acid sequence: CASSEALGIGIEAFF.

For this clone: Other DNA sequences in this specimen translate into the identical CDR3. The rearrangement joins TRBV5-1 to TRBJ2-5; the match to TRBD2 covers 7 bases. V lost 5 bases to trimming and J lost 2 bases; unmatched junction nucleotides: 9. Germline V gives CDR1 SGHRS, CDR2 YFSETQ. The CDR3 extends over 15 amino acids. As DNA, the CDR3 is TGCGCCAGCAGTCGCAGCGGGACTTTGCAAGAGACCCAGTACTTC. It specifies CASSRSGTLQETQYF.

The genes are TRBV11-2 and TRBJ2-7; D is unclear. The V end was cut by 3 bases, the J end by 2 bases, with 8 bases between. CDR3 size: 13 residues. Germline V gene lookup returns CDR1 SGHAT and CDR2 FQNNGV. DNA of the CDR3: TGTGCCAGCAGCTTGTCTGTCCCCTACGAGCAGTACTTC. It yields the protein CASSLSVPYEQYF.

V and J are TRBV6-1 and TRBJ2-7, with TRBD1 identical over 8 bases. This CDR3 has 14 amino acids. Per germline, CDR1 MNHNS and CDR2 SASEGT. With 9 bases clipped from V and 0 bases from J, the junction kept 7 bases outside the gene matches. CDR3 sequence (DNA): TGTGCCAGTACAGGGGACAGGAGCTCCTACGAGCAGTACTTC. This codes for CASTGDRSSYEQYF.

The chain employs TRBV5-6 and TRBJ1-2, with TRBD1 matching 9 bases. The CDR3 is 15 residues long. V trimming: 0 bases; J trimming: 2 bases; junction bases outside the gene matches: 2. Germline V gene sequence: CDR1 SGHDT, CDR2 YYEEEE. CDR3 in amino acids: CASSLGDRANYGYTF. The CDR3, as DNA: TGTGCCAGCAGCTTGGGGGACAGGGCGAACTATGGCTACACCTTC. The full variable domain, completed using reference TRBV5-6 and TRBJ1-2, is DAGVTQSPTHLIKTRGQQVTLRCSPKSGHDTVSWYQQALGQGPQFIFQYYEEEERQRGNFPDRFSGHQFPNYSSELNVNALLLGDSALYLCASSLGDRANYGYTFGSGTRLTVV.

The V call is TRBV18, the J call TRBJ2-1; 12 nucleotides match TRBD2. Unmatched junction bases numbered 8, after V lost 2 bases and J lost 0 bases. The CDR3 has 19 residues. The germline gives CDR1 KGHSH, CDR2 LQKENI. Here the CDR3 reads CASSPRQATSGSSYNEQFF. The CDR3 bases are TGTGCCAGCTCACCAAGACAGGCGACTAGCGGGAGCTCCTACAATGAGCAGTTCTTC.

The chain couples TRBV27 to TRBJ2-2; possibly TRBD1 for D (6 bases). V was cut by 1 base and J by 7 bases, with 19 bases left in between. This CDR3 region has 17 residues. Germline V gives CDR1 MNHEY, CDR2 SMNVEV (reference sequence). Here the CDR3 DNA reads TGTGCCAGCAGTTTATTCCGGGCCCGACCAGGGGTCGGGGAGCTGTTTTTT. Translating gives CASSLFRARPGVGELFF.

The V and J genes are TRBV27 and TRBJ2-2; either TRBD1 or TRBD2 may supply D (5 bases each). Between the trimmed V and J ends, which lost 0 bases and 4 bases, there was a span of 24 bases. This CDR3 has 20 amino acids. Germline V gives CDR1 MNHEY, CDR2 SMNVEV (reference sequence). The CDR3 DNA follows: TGTGCCAGCAGTTTATCCGCGAGACCCTACCGGGACGGCACCACCGGGGAGCTGTTTTTT. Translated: CASSLSARPYRDGTTGELFF.

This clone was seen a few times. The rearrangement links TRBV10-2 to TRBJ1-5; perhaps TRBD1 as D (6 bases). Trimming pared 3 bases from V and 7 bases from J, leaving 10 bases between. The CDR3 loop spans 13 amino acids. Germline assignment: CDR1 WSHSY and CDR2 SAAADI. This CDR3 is CASSDLGGQPQHF. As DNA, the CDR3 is TGCGCCAGCAGTGACCTAGGGGGACAGCCCCAGCATTTT.

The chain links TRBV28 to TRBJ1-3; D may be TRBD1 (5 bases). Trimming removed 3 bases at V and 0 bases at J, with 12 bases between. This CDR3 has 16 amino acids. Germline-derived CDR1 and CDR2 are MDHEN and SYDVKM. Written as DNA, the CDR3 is TGTGCCAGCAGTTTTAATGGGGGAAGCTCTGGAAACACCATATATTTT. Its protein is CASSFNGGSSGNTIYF.

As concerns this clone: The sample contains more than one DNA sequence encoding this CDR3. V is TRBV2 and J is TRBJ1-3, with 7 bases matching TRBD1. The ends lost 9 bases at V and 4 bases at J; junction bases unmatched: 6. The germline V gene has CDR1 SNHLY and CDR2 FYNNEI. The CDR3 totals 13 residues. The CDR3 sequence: CASCRDSGNTIYF. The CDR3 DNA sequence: TGTGCCAGTTGCCGGGACAGCGGAAACACCATATATTTT.

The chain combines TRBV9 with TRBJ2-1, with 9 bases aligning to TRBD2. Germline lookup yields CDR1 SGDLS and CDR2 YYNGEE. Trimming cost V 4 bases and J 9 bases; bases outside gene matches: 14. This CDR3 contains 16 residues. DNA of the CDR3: TGTGCCAGCAGCCCGGGGGTAGCGGGAGACGAGGGTGAGCAGTTCTTC. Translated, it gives CASSPGVAGDEGEQFF.

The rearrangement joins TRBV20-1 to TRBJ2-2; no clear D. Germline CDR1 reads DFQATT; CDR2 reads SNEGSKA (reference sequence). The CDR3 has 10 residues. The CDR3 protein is CRDNTGELFF. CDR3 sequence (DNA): TGCAGAGACAACACCGGGGAGCTGTTTTTT.

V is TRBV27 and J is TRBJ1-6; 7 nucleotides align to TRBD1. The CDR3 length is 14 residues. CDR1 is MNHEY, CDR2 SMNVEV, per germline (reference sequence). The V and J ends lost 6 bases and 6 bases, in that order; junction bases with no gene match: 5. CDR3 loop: CASRKGQANSPLHF. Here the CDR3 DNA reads TGTGCCAGCAGGAAAGGACAGGCTAATTCACCCCTCCACTTT.

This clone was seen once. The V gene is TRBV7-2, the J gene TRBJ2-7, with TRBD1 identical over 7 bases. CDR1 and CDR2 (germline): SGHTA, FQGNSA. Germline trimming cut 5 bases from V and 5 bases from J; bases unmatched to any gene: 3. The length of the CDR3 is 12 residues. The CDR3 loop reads CASSQDRDEQYF. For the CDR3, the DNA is TGTGCCAGCAGCCAAGACAGGGACGAGCAGTACTTC.

This CDR3 is CASSFTLAEAYEQYF. The DNA for the CDR3 is TGCGCCAGCAGCTTCACACTAGCGGAAGCCTACGAGCAGTACTTC. The chain couples TRBV5-1 to TRBJ2-7; 8 bases line up with TRBD2. Germline CDR1 and CDR2: SGHRS and YFSETQ. J was trimmed by 2 bases and V by 2 bases; bases with no gene match: 6. The CDR3 consists of 15 residues. Full variable domain (missing parts from reference TRBV5-1 and TRBJ2-7): KAGVTQTPRYLIKTRGQQVTLSCSPISGHRSVSWYQQTPGQGLQFLFEYFSETQRNKGNFPGRFSGRQFSNSRSEMNVSTLELGDSALYLCASSFTLAEAYEQYFGPGTRLTVT.

The CDR3 sequence is CAWGRTTGANVLTF. The DNA for the CDR3 is TGTGCCTGGGGCCGGACCACTGGGGCCAACGTCCTGACTTTC. This chain connects TRBV30 to TRBJ2-6; D is undetermined. The germline CDR1 and CDR2 sequences are GTSNPN and SVGIG (reference sequence). V gave up 5 bases and J gave up 2 bases, with 10 bases separating them. This CDR3 region has 14 residues.

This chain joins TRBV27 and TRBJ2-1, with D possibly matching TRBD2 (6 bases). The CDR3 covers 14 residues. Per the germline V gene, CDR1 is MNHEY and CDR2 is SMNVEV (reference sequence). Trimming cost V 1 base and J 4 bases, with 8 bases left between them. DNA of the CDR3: TGTGCCAGCAGTTTATTGGGGGGATACAATGAGCAGTTCTTC. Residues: CASSLLGGYNEQFF.